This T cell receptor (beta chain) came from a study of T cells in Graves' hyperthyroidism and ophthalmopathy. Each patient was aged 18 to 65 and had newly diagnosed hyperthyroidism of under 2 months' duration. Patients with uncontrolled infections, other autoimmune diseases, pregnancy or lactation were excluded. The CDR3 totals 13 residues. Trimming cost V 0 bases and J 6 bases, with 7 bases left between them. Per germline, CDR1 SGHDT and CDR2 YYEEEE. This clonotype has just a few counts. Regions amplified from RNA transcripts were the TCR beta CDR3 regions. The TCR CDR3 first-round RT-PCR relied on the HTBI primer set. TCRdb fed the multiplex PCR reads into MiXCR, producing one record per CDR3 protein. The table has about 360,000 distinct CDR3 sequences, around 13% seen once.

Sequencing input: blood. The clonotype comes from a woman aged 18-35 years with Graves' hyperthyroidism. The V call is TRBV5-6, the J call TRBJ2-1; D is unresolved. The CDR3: CASSLVPGNEQFF. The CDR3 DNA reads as TGTGCCAGCAGCTTGGTCCCGGGCAATGAGCAGTTCTTC.